One sample yielded the 3 T cell receptor beta chains listed below, sequenced in a study of patients and donors after allogeneic stem cell transplantation. Each CDR3 protein is one row after TCRdb ran MiXCR on the RT-PCR reads. The sample has hundreds of thousands of distinct CDR3 sequences; roughly 17% are singletons. Material for sequencing was blood, either unsorted or a sorted T cell fraction (not recorded which). These receptors all stem from a human donor who was either an allogeneic HSCT recipient or a stem cell or donor lymphocyte infusion donor (not recorded which). It is not recorded whose cells these are; they may come from a transplant donor.

This clonotype came up once. The chain couples TRBV3-1 to TRBJ2-1, with D maybe TRBD2 (6 bases). CDR3 size: 18 residues. Germline V CDR1 and CDR2: LGHDT, YNNKEL (reference sequence). V lost 2 bases and J 7 bases, leaving 24 bases between the germline ends. The CDR3 nucleotides are TGTGCCAGCAGCCAATACCTAGCCCTCAAGGGAGGAGAAAATGAGCAGTTCTTC. Protein: CASSQYLALKGGENEQFF.

The chain recombines TRBV5-1 with TRBJ2-7; 9 bases match TRBD1. Losses at the gene ends were 4 bases for V and 6 bases for J; bases not matched to a gene: 2. The CDR3 runs to 12 residues. From germline, CDR1 is SGHRS and CDR2 YFSETQ. DNA for the CDR3: TGCGCCAGCAGCCCGGACAGGGGCGAGCAGTACTTC. As protein: CASSPDRGEQYF.

This clonotype has at least ten counts. The rearrangement joins TRBV5-1 to TRBJ1-1; D is possibly TRBD1 (6 bases). The CDR3 length is 14 residues. CDR1 and CDR2 (germline): SGHRS, YFSETQ. V lost 1 base to trimming and J lost 1 base, with 8 bases between them. This chain's CDR3 is CASSLLQGNTEAFF. CDR3 nucleotide sequence: TGCGCCAGCAGCTTGTTACAGGGGAACACTGAAGCTTTCTTT.